This TCR beta chain was captured by sequencing in a study of blood T cell repertoires in COVID-19. About the study: The United States, Italy and Spain supplied acute and convalescent COVID-19 samples. T cells, B-cell-depleted T cells, or PBMCs supplied cDNA or gDNA.

In the original analysis: Reference gene primer amplification in the assay estimated nucleated cell counts. Libraries were prepared by immunoSEQ multiplex PCR; TCRdb keeps only in-frame clonotypes and omits some of them. V, J and clone size were drawn from that table, and D and trimming were deduced from the DNA. The profile shows around 35,000 clones, around 86% of them singletons. Germline V gene lookup returns CDR1 LGHNA and CDR2 YNFKEQ. V trimming: 0 bases; J trimming: 1 base; junction bases outside the gene matches: 2. This CDR3 is built from 17 residues. The sequence was obtained from a man aged 70 or older with acute or convalescent COVID-19. The sequenced material came from peripheral blood. This rearrangement joins TRBV4-2 to TRBJ1-6; 8 bases fit TRBD1. The CDR3 is CASSQEQGASYNSPLHF. In nucleotides, the CDR3 is TGTGCCAGCAGCCAAGAGCAGGGGGCTTCCTATAATTCACCCCTCCACTTT.